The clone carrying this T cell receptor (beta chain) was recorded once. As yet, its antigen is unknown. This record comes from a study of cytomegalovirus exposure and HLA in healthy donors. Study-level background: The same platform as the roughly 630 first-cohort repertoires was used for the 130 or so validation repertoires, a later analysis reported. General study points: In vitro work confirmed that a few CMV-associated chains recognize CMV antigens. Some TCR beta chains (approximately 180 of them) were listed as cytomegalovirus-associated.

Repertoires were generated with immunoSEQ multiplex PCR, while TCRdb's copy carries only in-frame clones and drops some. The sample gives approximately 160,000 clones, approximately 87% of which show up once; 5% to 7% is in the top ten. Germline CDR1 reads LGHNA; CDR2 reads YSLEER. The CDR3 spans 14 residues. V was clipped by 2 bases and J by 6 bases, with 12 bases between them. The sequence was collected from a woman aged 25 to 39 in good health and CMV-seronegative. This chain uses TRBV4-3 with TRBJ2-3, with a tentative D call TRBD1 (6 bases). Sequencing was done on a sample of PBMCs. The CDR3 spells CASSQLTGPDTQYF. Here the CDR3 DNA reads TGCGCCAGCAGCCAATTAACAGGGCCCGATACGCAGTATTTT.